This T cell receptor (beta chain) was identified in a study of blood T cell repertoires in COVID-19. Data came from immunoSEQ multiplex PCR; TCRdb stores just in-frame clones and leaves some out. The table includes about 84,000 clones, approximately 81% detected once. CDR1 SGHNT and CDR2 YENEEA come from the germline V gene. The CDR3 is 17 residues long. With 4 bases clipped from V and 3 bases from J, the junction kept 12 bases outside the gene matches. The sequence came from a woman older than 75 with acute or convalescent COVID-19. Sequences were obtained from peripheral blood. This sequence joins TRBV11-3 and TRBJ1-1, with 9 bases aligning to TRBD1. DNA of the CDR3: TGTGCCAGCAGCTCAACGGGACAGGGTGCTATGGACACTGAAGCTTTCTTT. It specifies CASSSTGQGAMDTEAFF. The full variable domain, completed using reference TRBV11-3 and TRBJ1-1, is EAGVVQSPRYKIIEKKQPVAFWCNPISGHNTLYWYLQNLGQGPELLIRYENEEAVDDSQLPKDRFSAERLKGVDSTLKIQPAELGDSAVYLCASSSTGQGAMDTEAFFGQGTRLTVV.